The subject of this entry is one T cell receptor (beta chain). This record belongs to a study of Ad26.COV2.S vaccination and SARS-CoV-2 variants. The treatment was: over 15 received Ad26.COV2.S at low or high dose, single or two shots; 5 received placebo; per-sample allocation not given. Specimens were obtained on day 63 following the first vaccine or placebo injection. Germline assignment: CDR1 GTSNPN and CDR2 SVGIG (reference sequence). The CDR3 sequence is 15 residues long. With V trimmed by 6 bases and J by 3 bases, 11 bases remained unmatched. Profiling relied on immunoSEQ multiplex PCR, and the TCRdb table lists in-frame clones only, not all of them. The data contain 400,000 to 450,000 clones, about 93% of them seen just once; the ten biggest clones take up 10% to 15%.

The sequenced sample was peripheral blood, obtained in a trial of Ad26.COV2.S vaccine versus placebo. The chain combines TRBV30 with TRBJ1-5; 7 positions agree with TRBD1. This receptor was identified in a person aged 18-60 years who received the Ad26.COV2.S COVID-19 vaccine or a placebo. CDR3 nucleotide sequence: TGTGCCTGTTCTCTGGCGGGACAGATCAATCAGCCCCAGCATTTT. Amino acids: CACSLAGQINQPQHF.